Reported below is one T cell receptor (beta chain). This sample stems from a study of siplizumab effects on memory and regulatory T cells. J gave up 4 bases and V 4 bases, and 10 bases lay outside the gene matches. CDR3 size: 16 residues. Per germline, CDR1 SNHLY and CDR2 FYNNEI. Data came from immunoSEQ multiplex PCR; TCRdb stores just in-frame clones and leaves some out. Of 100,000 or so clones listed, approximately 94% are singletons. V gene TRBV2 combines with J gene TRBJ2-5, with TRBD1 matching 9 bases. The source material was Tregs sorted from blood. The sequence was obtained from a human donor in good health. The CDR3 is CASSGAGTGHGETQYF. The DNA of the CDR3 is TGTGCCAGCAGTGGGGCCGGGACAGGGCATGGAGAGACCCAGTACTTC.